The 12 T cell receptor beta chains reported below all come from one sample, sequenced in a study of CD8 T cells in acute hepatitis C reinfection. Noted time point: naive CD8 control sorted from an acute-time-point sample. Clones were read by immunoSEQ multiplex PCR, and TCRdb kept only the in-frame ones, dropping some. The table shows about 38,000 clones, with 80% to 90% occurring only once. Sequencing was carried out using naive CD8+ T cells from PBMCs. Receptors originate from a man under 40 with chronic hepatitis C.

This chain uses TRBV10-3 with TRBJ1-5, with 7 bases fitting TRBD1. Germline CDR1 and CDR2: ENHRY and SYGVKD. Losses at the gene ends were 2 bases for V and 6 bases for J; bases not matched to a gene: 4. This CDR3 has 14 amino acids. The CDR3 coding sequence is TGTGCCATCAGTGAGGACAGGGCTGGTCAGCCCCAGCATTTT. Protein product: CAISEDRAGQPQHF.

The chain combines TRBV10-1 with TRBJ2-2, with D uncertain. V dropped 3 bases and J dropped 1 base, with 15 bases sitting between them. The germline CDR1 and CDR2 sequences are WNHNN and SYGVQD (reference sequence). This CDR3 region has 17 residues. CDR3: CASSDGAVTENTGELFF. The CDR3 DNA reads TGCGCCAGCAGTGATGGAGCCGTGACGGAGAACACCGGGGAGCTGTTTTTT.

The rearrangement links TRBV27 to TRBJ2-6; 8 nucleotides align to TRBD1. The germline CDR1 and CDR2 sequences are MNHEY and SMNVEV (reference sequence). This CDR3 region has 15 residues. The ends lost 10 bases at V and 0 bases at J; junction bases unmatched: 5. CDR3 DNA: TGTGCCACCTCGGACAGGGTCTCTGGGGCCAACGTCCTGACTTTC. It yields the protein CATSDRVSGANVLTF. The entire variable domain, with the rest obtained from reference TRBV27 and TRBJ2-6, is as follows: EAQVTQNPRYLITVTGKKLTVTCSQNMNHEYMSWYRQDPGLGLRQIYYSMNVEVTDKGDVPEGYKVSRKEKRNFPLILESPSPNQTSLYFCATSDRVSGANVLTFGAGSRLTVL.

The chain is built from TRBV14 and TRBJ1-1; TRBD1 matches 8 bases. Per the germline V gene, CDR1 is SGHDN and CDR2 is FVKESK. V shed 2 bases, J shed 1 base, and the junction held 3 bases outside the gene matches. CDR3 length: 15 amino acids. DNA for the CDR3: TGTGCCAGCAGCCAATTCGGGACAGGGAACACTGAAGCTTTCTTT. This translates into CASSQFGTGNTEAFF.

In DNA, the CDR3 is TGTGCCAGCAGCTCGGGACAGGGGCTCTCCGAGCAGTACTTC. Amino acid sequence: CASSSGQGLSEQYF. This chain joins TRBV11-2 and TRBJ2-7; 10 bases agree with TRBD1. The junction had 6 bases not matched to a gene; V was cut back by 4 bases and J by 6 bases. This CDR3 is built from 14 residues. Germline values: CDR1 SGHAT, CDR2 FQNNGV.

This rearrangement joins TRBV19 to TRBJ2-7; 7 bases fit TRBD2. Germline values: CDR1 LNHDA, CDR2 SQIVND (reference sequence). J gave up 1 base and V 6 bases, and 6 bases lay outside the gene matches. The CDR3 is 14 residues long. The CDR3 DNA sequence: TGTGCCAGTAGCTCGGCGGGAGAGTCCTACGAGCAGTACTTC. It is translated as CASSSAGESYEQYF.

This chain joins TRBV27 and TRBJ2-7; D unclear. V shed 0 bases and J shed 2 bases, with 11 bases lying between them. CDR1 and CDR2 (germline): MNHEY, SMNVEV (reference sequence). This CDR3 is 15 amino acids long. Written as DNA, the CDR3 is TGTGCCAGCAGTTTATCGACACCAAACCCCTACGAGCAGTACTTC. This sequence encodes CASSLSTPNPYEQYF.

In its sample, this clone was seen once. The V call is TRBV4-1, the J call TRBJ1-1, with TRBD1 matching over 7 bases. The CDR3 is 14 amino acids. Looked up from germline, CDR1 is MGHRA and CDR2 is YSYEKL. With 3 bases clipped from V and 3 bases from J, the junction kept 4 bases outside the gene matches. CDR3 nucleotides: TGCGCCAGCAGCCACCAACAGGGGTACACTGAAGCTTTCTTT. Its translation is CASSHQQGYTEAFF.

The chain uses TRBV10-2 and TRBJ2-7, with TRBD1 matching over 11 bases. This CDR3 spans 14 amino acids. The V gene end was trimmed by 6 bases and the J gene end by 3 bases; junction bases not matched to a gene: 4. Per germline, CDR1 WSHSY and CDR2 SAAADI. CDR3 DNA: TGCGCCAGCAGCTCCGGGACAGGGGGCTACGAGCAGTACTTC. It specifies CASSSGTGGYEQYF.

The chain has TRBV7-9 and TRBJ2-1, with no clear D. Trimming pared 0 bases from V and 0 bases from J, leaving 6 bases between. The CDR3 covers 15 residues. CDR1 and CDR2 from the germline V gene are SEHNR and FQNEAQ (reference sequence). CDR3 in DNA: TGTGCCAGCAGCTTAGCGTTTGGCTCCTACAATGAGCAGTTCTTC. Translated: CASSLAFGSYNEQFF.

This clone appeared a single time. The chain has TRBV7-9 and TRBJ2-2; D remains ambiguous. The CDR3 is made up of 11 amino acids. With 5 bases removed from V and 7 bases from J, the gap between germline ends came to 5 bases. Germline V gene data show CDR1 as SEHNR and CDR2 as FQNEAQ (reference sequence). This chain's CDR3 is CASSRGGELFF. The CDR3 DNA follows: TGTGCCAGCAGCAGAGGCGGGGAGCTGTTTTTT.

The CDR3 DNA reads as TGTGCCAGCAGACTGCCGAACACTGAAGCTTTCTTT. This sequence encodes CASRLPNTEAFF. This chain joins TRBV7-9 and TRBJ1-1; the D is unclear. Per germline, CDR1 SEHNR and CDR2 FQNEAQ (reference sequence). V shed 6 bases and J shed 1 base, with 6 bases lying between them. The length of the CDR3 is 12 residues.